Presented here are 20 T cell receptor beta chains from one specimen sequenced in a study of blood T cell repertoires in COVID-19. Repertoires were generated with immunoSEQ multiplex PCR, while TCRdb's copy carries only in-frame clones and drops some. The sample has approximately 86,000 clones, around four fifths seen once. Source material: peripheral blood. The receptors were sampled from a man in his fifties or sixties with acute or convalescent COVID-19.

The chain recombines TRBV11-2 with TRBJ1-1, with 10 positions matching TRBD1. V lost 5 bases and J lost 1; bases outside the gene matches: 4. Germline CDR1 reads SGHAT; CDR2 reads FQNNGV. This CDR3 region has 15 residues. CDR3 DNA sequence: TGTGCCAGCAGCCCCCGGGACAGGGGGAACACTGAAGCTTTCTTT. Protein sequence: CASSPRDRGNTEAFF.

The gene calls are TRBV6-5 and TRBJ2-3; D is perhaps TRBD1 (5 bases). The germline V and J ends were trimmed by 6 bases and 6 bases, with 13 bases remaining between them. This CDR3 has 13 amino acids. CDR1 and CDR2 (germline): MNHEY, SVGAGI. Here the CDR3 DNA reads TGTGCCAGCAGCACCAGGGTTTCGGATACGCAGTATTTT. Translation: CASSTRVSDTQYF.

This chain connects TRBV5-3 to TRBJ2-3; 14 bases match TRBD2. TRBV5-3 is identified as an open reading frame with a role that is uncertain. The CDR3 contains 19 residues. V lost 4 bases and J lost 1; bases outside the gene matches: 11. The chain's CDR3 is CARSPGTSGSPSRTDTQYF. The CDR3 DNA is TGTGCCAGAAGCCCGGGGACTAGCGGGAGTCCCTCCCGCACAGATACGCAGTATTTT.

This clone was counted only a few times. This sequence joins TRBV10-3 and TRBJ2-7; 7 nucleotides agree with TRBD2. Germline-derived CDR1 and CDR2 are ENHRY and SYGVKD. The CDR3 contains 16 residues. V shed 0 bases, J shed 1 base, and the junction held 6 bases outside the gene matches. CDR3 bases: TGTGCCATCAGTGAGTCATCCCCTAGCGGATCCTACGAGCAGTACTTC. It specifies CAISESSPSGSYEQYF.

This clone has a single count. The chain combines TRBV7-2 with TRBJ2-7; D may be TRBD1 (6 bases). Germline V gene data show CDR1 as SGHTA and CDR2 as FQGNSA. Trimming shortened V by 3 bases and J by 4 bases, and 16 bases separated the two germline ends. The CDR3 runs to 15 residues. The CDR3 reads CASSLRAEDRYEQYF. The CDR3 DNA is TGTGCCAGCAGCTTGAGGGCCGAGGACAGATACGAGCAGTACTTC.

This chain links TRBV4-2 with TRBJ2-7; D is unresolved. The CDR3 length is 13 residues. V was trimmed by 0 bases and J by 3 bases, leaving 6 bases between them. Germline CDR1 LGHNA, CDR2 YNFKEQ. Here the CDR3 reads CASSQERLYEQYF. The CDR3, as DNA: TGTGCCAGCAGCCAAGAGAGACTCTACGAGCAGTACTTC.

This clone was seen a single time. The chain links TRBV6-5 to TRBJ2-1, with 10 bases aligning to TRBD1. The germline gives CDR1 MNHEY, CDR2 SVGAGI. The V gene end was trimmed by 5 bases and the J gene end by 4 bases; junction bases not matched to a gene: 5. This CDR3 region has 15 residues. The CDR3 is CASSPGTGEYNEQFF. In DNA form, the CDR3 reads TGTGCCAGCAGTCCAGGGACAGGGGAATACAATGAGCAGTTCTTC.

The gene calls are TRBV7-8 and TRBJ1-4, with 11 bases fitting TRBD1. Germline CDR1 is SGHVS and CDR2 is FQNEAQ. The CDR3 length is 15 residues. V gave up 6 bases and J gave up 7 bases; unmatched junction bases: 7. CDR3: CASSSGGTGGEKLFF. CDR3 DNA sequence: TGTGCCAGCAGTTCCGGCGGGACAGGGGGTGAAAAACTGTTTTTT.

This clone was picked up a small number of times. V and J are TRBV27 and TRBJ2-7; 7 bases are shared with TRBD1. The CDR3 has 16 residues. Germline values: CDR1 MNHEY, CDR2 SMNVEV (reference sequence). V lost 6 bases and J lost 0; bases outside the gene matches: 11. The CDR3: CASSRLQGPYSYEQYF. The CDR3 DNA reads as TGTGCCAGCAGCCGATTACAGGGGCCTTACTCCTACGAGCAGTACTTC.

In its sample, this clone was seen once. V gene TRBV12-5 combines with J gene TRBJ2-1, with D tentatively TRBD1 (7 bases). V was trimmed by 1 base and J by 7 bases, leaving 14 bases between them. The germline gives CDR1 LGHNT, CDR2 FRNRAP. CDR3 length: 15 amino acids. DNA for the CDR3: TGTGCTAGTGGTTTGGGAGGGGGCGCGGGAAATGAGCAGTTCTTC. Residues: CASGLGGGAGNEQFF.

This chain connects TRBV10-3 to TRBJ2-2; 10 bases match TRBD1. Per the germline V gene, CDR1 is ENHRY and CDR2 is SYGVKD. The CDR3 length is 13 residues. V lost 10 bases to trimming and J lost 3 bases; unmatched junction nucleotides: 2. CDR3 sequence (DNA): TGTGCCACCGGGACAGGGGACACCGGGGAGCTGTTTTTT. Translating gives CATGTGDTGELFF.

The V call is TRBV5-5, the J call TRBJ2-7; 7 positions match TRBD1. Germline CDR1 reads SGHKS; CDR2 reads YYEKEE (reference sequence). V lost 0 bases and J lost 2; bases outside the gene matches: 2. The CDR3 contains 14 residues. The CDR3 sequence is CASSLGQGAYEQYF. The CDR3 nucleotides are TGTGCCAGCAGCTTGGGACAGGGAGCCTACGAGCAGTACTTC. Variable domain in full (rest from reference TRBV5-5 and TRBJ2-7): DAGVTQSPTHLIKTRGQQVTLRCSPISGHKSVSWYQQVLGQGPQFIFQYYEKEERGRGNFPDRFSARQFPNYSSELNVNALLLGDSALYLCASSLGQGAYEQYFGPGTRLTVT.

This sequence joins TRBV7-7 and TRBJ2-1, with 9 nucleotides matching TRBD1. The CDR3 contains 15 residues. Germline assignment: CDR1 SSHAT and CDR2 FNYEAQ (reference sequence). Trimming removed 4 bases from V and 5 bases from J; junction bases left unmatched: 6. The CDR3 here is CASSSAGTGNNEQFF. CDR3 DNA sequence: TGTGCCAGCAGCTCCGCCGGGACAGGGAACAATGAGCAGTTCTTC.

The V call is TRBV11-2, the J call TRBJ1-4; D is unresolved. Germline loops: CDR1 SGHAT, CDR2 FQNNGV. Trimming removed 0 bases from V and 0 bases from J, with 8 bases in between. The CDR3 runs to 16 residues. In DNA, the CDR3 is TGTGCCAGCAGCTTAGAAGTCGGGGCAACTAATGAAAAACTGTTTTTT. Its protein is CASSLEVGATNEKLFF.

This chain connects TRBV2 to TRBJ1-2; possibly TRBD1 for D (6 bases). The CDR3 has 12 residues. The germline V and J ends were trimmed by 6 bases and 3 bases, with 8 bases remaining between them. CDR1 and CDR2 from the germline V gene are SNHLY and FYNNEI. The DNA of the CDR3 is TGTGCCAGCAGACAGGGTGACTATGGCTACACCTTC. Translation gives CASRQGDYGYTF.

CDR3 amino acids: CASSPGLGRSYEQYF. CDR3 nucleotides: TGTGCCAGCAGTCCAGGACTAGGCCGCTCCTACGAGCAGTACTTC. The gene calls are TRBV28 and TRBJ2-7, with TRBD2 matching over 7 bases. V gave up 5 bases and J gave up 0 bases; unmatched junction bases: 7. CDR1 is MDHEN and CDR2 is SYDVKM in the germline V gene. The CDR3 extends over 15 amino acids.

The genes are TRBV6-2 or TRBV6-3 and TRBJ2-1, with TRBD1 matching over 8 bases. The CDR3 spans 17 residues. The V segment lost 3 bases and the J segment 4 bases; nucleotides outside the gene matches: 11. Germline V gives CDR1 MNHEY, CDR2 SVGEGT. This CDR3 reads CASSYLQGAGSYNEQFF. The CDR3 DNA is TGTGCCAGCAGTTATCTCCAGGGGGCGGGATCATACAATGAGCAGTTCTTC.

This clone appeared a few times. V is TRBV15 and J is TRBJ2-3; 10 bases match TRBD2. This CDR3 is 16 amino acids long. CDR1 is LNHNV and CDR2 is YYDKDF in the germline V gene (reference sequence). With V trimmed by 5 bases and J by 6 bases, 11 bases remained unmatched. This chain's CDR3 is CATSSQAGGAGDTQYF. The CDR3 nucleotides are TGTGCCACCAGCTCTCAAGCGGGGGGGGCCGGGGATACGCAGTATTTT.

This clone occurred once. J is TRBJ2-5 and V is TRBV4-1; D perhaps matches TRBD1 (5 bases). The CDR3 has 15 residues. Germline CDR1 and CDR2: MGHRA and YSYEKL. The V gene lost 4 bases and the J gene lost 1 base, with 13 bases spanning the gap. The CDR3 bases are TGCGCCAGCAGCCCCGCACCGACAGTCCAAGAGACCCAGTACTTC. It translates to CASSPAPTVQETQYF.

This chain uses TRBV3-1 (or the pseudogene TRBV3-2) with TRBJ1-6, with TRBD1 matching over 7 bases. Germline V lookup: CDR1 LGHDT, CDR2 YNNKEL (reference sequence). The CDR3 runs to 14 residues. The V gene end was trimmed by 1 base and the J gene end by 8 bases; junction bases not matched to a gene: 2. DNA for the CDR3: TGTGCCAGCAGCCAAGGACAGGGAGATTCACCCCTCCACTTT. Protein: CASSQGQGDSPLHF.